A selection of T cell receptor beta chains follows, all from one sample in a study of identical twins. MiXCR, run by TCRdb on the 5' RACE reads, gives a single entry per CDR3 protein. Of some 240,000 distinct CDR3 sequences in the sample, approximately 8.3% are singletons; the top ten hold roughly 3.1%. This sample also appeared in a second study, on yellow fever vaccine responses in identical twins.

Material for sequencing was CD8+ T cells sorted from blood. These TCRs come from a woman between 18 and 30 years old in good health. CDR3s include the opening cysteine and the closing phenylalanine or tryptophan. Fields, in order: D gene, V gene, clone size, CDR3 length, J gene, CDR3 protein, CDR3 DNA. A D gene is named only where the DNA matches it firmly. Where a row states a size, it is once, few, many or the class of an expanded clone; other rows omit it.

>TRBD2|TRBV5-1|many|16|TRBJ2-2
CASSSILAGVTGELFF
TGCGCCAGCAGCTCGATACTAGCGGGAGTAACCGGGGAGCTGTTTTTT
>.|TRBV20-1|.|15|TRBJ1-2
CSARDLPGTDNGYTF
TGCAGTGCTAGAGACCTCCCCGGGACTGATAATGGCTACACCTTC
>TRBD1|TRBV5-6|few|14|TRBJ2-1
CASSQGVTYNEQFF
TGTGCCAGCAGCCAGGGGGTTACCTACAATGAGCAGTTCTTC
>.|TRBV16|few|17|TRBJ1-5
CASSQTEQVEGNQPQHF
TGTGCCAGCAGCCAAACCGAACAGGTCGAGGGCAATCAGCCCCAGCATTTT
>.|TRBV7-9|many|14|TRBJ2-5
CASSLGPSGETQYF
TGTGCCAGCAGCTTAGGCCCCTCGGGAGAGACCCAGTACTTC
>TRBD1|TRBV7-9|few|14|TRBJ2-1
CASSSRDRINEQFF
TGTGCCAGCAGTTCCAGGGACAGGATCAATGAGCAGTTCTTC
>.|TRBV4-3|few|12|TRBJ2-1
CASSQRGNEQFF
TGCGCCAGCAGCCAGAGGGGCAATGAGCAGTTCTTC
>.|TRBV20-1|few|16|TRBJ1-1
CSARALGEGPVTEAFF
TGCAGTGCTAGAGCCTTAGGTGAGGGGCCGGTCACTGAAGCTTTCTTT
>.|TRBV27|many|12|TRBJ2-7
CATRGPGYEQYF
TGTGCCACCAGGGGCCCGGGGTACGAGCAGTACTTC
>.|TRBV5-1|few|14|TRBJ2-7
CASHPSEGKYEQYF
TGCGCCAGCCATCCGTCTGAGGGTAAATACGAGCAGTACTTC
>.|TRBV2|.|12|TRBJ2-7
CASRDTAYEQYF
TGTGCCAGCAGGGACACCGCCTACGAGCAGTACTTC
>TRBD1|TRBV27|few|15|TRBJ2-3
CASSLEGQPTDTQYF
TGTGCCAGCAGTTTAGAGGGACAGCCCACAGATACGCAGTATTTT
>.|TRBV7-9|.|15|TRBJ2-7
CASSLNPGTSYEQYF
TGTGCCAGCAGCTTGAACCCCGGGACTTCCTACGAGCAGTACTTC
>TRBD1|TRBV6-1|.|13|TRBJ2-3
CASRGTGEYTQYF
TGTGCCAGCAGGGGGACAGGGGAATACACGCAGTATTTT
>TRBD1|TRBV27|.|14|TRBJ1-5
CASSLGQNNQPQHF
TGTGCCAGCAGTTTGGGACAGAACAATCAGCCCCAGCATTTT
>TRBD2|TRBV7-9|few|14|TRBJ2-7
CASSPSGGSYEQYF
TGTGCCAGCAGCCCAAGCGGGGGCTCCTACGAGCAGTACTTC
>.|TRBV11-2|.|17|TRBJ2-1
CASSLWVRVDSYNEQFF
TGTGCCAGCAGCTTGTGGGTACGGGTCGACTCCTACAATGAGCAGTTCTTC
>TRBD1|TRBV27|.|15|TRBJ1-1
CASSTRDRVPRGAFF
TGTGCCAGCAGTACACGGGACAGGGTACCCCGTGGAGCTTTCTTT
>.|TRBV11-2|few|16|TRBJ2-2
CASSPFRLANTGELFF
TGTGCCAGCAGCCCCTTTCGTCTGGCGAACACCGGGGAGCTGTTTTTT
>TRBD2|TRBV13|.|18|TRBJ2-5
CASSLEGLAEGSEETQYF
TGTGCCAGCAGCTTAGAAGGCCTAGCGGAGGGATCTGAAGAGACCCAGTACTTC
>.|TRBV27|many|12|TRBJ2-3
CASSQTGDTQYF
TGTGCCAGCAGTCAAACTGGGGATACACAGTATTTT
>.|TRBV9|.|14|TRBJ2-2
CASSVGGTTGELFF
TGTGCCAGCAGCGTCGGAGGGACCACCGGGGAGCTGTTTTTT
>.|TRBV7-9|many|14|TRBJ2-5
CASSLELRQETQYF
TGTGCCAGCAGCTTAGAGTTGCGACAAGAGACCCAGTACTTC
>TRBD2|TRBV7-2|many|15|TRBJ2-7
CASSVLAGPPYEQYF
TGTGCCAGCAGCGTACTAGCGGGCCCTCCTTACGAGCAGTACTTC
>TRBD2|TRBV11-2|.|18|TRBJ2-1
CASSGASGGLSSYNEQFF
TGTGCCAGCAGCGGTGCGAGCGGGGGTCTTAGCTCCTACAATGAGCAGTTCTTC
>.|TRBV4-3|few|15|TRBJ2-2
CASSQGASWGGELFF
TGCGCCAGCAGCCAAGGGGCTAGTTGGGGCGGGGAGCTGTTTTTT
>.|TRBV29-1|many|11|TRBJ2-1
CSPGTGGEQFF
TGCAGCCCAGGGACGGGCGGAGAGCAGTTCTTC